This entry describes one TCR beta chain. This sample is part of a study of tumor and adjacent non-tumor tissue in lung cancer. In the study overall: There were some 11 adenocarcinoma, a couple of squamous cell carcinoma and 1 small cell lung cancer cases.

Three rounds of nested PCR, following a modified ARM-PCR protocol, produced the TCRbeta library. One entry per CDR3 protein results from TCRdb running MiXCR on the multiplex PCR reads. There are about 86,000 distinct CDR3 sequences in the sample; under 80% occur only once, and about a fifth lies in the top ten. This CDR3 is 13 amino acids long. Germline CDR1 SGHRS, CDR2 YFSETQ. The ends were cut back, 3 bases at V and 10 bases at J, with 16 bases in the middle. RNA was extracted from bulk tissue without any cell sorting. Distant lung tissue was collected more than 3 cm away from the tumor edge. Donors were chemotherapy-naive, newly diagnosed lung cancer surgical patients in China, August–late 2014.

Sequencing used distant non-tumor lung tissue. The gene calls are TRBV5-1 and TRBJ1-2, with D unclear. The clonotype comes from a woman aged 50 to 60 with non-small cell lung cancer. CDR3 in DNA: TGCGCCAGCAGCTCTGGACGGGAGGATGACTACACCTTC. Protein: CASSSGREDDYTF.